This T cell receptor (beta chain) was sequenced for a study of neurological immune-mediated disorders. Overall study results and limits: No link was found between any clinical or MRI feature and the multiple sclerosis repertoire cluster.

This clonotype appeared a few times. What it binds is unknown. TCRdb analysed the 5' RACE reads with MiXCR anew, one entry per CDR3 protein. The data show tens of thousands of distinct CDR3 sequences, with approximately 3.5% seen just once and less than 3.5% held by the top ten. The source material was PBMCs. The receptor was isolated from a woman in her 50s with multiple sclerosis.

CDR3 residues: CASSLEVRGLNAFF. The CDR3 nucleotides read TGTGCCAGCAGTTTAGAAGTCCGGGGGTTGAATGCTTTCTTT. The chain recombines TRBV12-3 or TRBV12-4 with TRBJ1-1; possible D gene TRBD1, 5 bases. The CDR3 contains 14 residues. V dropped 1 base and J dropped 11 bases, with 17 bases sitting between them.